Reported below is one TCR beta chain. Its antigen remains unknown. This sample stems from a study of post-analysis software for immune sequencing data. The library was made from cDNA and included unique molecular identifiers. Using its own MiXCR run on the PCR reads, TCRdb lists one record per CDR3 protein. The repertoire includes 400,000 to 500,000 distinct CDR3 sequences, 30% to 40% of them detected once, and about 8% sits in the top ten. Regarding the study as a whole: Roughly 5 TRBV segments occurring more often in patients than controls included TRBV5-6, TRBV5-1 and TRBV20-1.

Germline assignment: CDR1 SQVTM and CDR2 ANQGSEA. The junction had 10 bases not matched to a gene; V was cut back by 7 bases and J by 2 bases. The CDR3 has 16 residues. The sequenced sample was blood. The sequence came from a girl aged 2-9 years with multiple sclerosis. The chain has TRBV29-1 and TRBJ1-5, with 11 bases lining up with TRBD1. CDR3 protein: CSATGTGGFGNQPQHF. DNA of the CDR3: TGCAGCGCCACTGGGACAGGGGGATTCGGCAATCAGCCCCAGCATTTT.